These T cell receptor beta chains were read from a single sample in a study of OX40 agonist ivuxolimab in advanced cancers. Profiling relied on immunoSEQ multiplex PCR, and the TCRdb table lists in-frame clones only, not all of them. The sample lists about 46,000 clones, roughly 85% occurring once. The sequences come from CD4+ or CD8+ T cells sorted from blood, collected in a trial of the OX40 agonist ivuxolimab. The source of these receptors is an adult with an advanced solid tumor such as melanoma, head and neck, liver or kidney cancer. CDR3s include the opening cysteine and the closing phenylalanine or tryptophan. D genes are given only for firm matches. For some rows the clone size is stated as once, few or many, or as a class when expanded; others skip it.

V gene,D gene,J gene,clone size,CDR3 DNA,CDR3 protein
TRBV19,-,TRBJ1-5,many,TGTGCCAGTAGTTATGTTCGGGCGGCTAATCAGCCCCAGCATTTT,CASSYVRAANQPQHF
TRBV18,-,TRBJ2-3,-,TGTGCCAGCTCACCAAACACAGATACGCAGTATTTT,CASSPNTDTQYF
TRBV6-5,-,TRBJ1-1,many,TGTGCCAGCAGTTACGAAGGGACCCAGAACACTGAAGCTTTCTTT,CASSYEGTQNTEAFF
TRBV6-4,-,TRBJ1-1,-,TGTGCCAGCAGTGAGGACGGTTCAGGGCGGACTGAAGCTTTCTTT,CASSEDGSGRTEAFF
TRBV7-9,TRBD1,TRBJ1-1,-,TGTGCCAGCAAGTCGACAGGGGGCACTGAAGCTTTCTTT,CASKSTGGTEAFF
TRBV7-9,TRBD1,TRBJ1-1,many,TGTGCCAGCAGCTCACAGGGGGACACTGAAGCTTTCTTT,CASSSQGDTEAFF
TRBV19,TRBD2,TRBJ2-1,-,TGTGCCAGTAGAGGGACTAGCGGGGGGGCGGTCTACAATGAGCAGTTCTTC,CASRGTSGGAVYNEQFF
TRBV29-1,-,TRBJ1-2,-,TGCAGCGTTTCCCCCCTCGAAGGTTATGGCTACACCTTC,CSVSPLEGYGYTF
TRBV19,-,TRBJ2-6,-,TGTGCCAGTACCATGGTAAACTCTGGGGCCAACGTCCTGACTTTC,CASTMVNSGANVLTF
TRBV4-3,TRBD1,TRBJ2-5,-,TGCGCCAGCAGCCAAGTGACAGGGGGCCAAGAGACCCAGTACTTC,CASSQVTGGQETQYF
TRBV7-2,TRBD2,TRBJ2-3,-,TGTGCCAGCCATCTAGCGGGGGGGCCCGGTACGCAGTATTTT,CASHLAGGPGTQYF
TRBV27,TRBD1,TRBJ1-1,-,TGTGCCAGCAGTCTGACAGGGTACGGTGAAGCTTTCTTT,CASSLTGYGEAFF
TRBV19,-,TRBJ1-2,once,TGTGCCAGTAGTAGCCCACAGGGAGTTCGTGGCTACACCTTC,CASSSPQGVRGYTF
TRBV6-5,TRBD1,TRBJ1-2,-,TGTGCCAGCAGAGGACAGGGCAGAGCTAACTATGGCTACACCTTC,CASRGQGRANYGYTF
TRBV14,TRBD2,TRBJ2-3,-,TGTGCCAGCAGCCAACACGGGAGGGAAGGCACAGATACGCAGTATTTT,CASSQHGREGTDTQYF
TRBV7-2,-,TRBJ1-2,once,TGTGCCAGCAGCTTAGCGCCGGAGAACTATGGCTACACCTTC,CASSLAPENYGYTF
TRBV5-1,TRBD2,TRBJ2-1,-,TGCGCCAGCAGCTTGGGAGCGGGAGTCTACAATGAGCAGTTCTTC,CASSLGAGVYNEQFF
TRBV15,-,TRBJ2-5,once,TGTGCCACCAGCTCCAGGAAGATGGAGACCCAGTACTTC,CATSSRKMETQYF
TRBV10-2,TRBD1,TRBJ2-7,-,TGCGCCAGCAGTGGGGGACAGGTTTACGAGCAGTACTTC,CASSGGQVYEQYF
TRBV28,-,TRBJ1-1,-,TGTGCCAGCAGACTTAAGAACACTGAAGCTTTCTTT,CASRLKNTEAFF
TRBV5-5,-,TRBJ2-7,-,TGTGCCAGCAGCTTGGCGGGACTTGCTTGGGAGCAGTACTTC,CASSLAGLAWEQYF
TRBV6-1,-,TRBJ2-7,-,TGTGCCAGCAGTGAAAAAGAGGGTCCCAGCGAGCAGTACTTC,CASSEKEGPSEQYF